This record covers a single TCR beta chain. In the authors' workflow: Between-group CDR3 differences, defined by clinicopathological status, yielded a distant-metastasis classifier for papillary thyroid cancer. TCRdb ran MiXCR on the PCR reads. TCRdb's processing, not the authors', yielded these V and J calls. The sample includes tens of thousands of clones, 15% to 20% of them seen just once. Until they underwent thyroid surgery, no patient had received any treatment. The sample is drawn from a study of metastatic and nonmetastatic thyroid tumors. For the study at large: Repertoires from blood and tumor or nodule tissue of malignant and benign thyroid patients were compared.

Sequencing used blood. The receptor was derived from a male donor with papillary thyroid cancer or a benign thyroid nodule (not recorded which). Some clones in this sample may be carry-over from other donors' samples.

As DNA, the CDR3 is TGTGCTAGTGGTTCCAACGAACTCGGGGGACTCTCCTACGAGCAGTACTTC. Its translation is CASGSNELGGLSYEQYF. J is TRBJ2-7 and V is TRBV12-5; a possible D gene is TRBD2 (6 bases). The V end was cut by 4 bases, the J end by 0 bases, with 19 bases between. Germline V gene sequence: CDR1 LGHNT, CDR2 FRNRAP. CDR3 length: 17 amino acids.